The 27 T cell receptor beta chains reported below all come from one sample, sequenced in a study of response to subunit inactivated influenza vaccine. Using its own MiXCR run on the RT-PCR reads, TCRdb lists one record per CDR3 protein. The table records hundreds of thousands of distinct CDR3 sequences, approximately 7.1% of them present only once. This material consisted of PBMCs from blood, taken roughly 24 months after vaccination. These receptors were obtained from a man aged 45 to 70 who received an inactivated influenza vaccine.

In this sample, this clonotype turned up a few times. The rearrangement joins TRBV20-1 to TRBJ2-5; D perhaps matches TRBD1 (6 bases). V was shortened by 8 bases and J by 2 bases, with 9 bases between the two germline ends. There are 11 residues in the CDR3. Germline V gives CDR1 DFQATT, CDR2 SNEGSKA (reference sequence). CDR3 residues: CSPQGQETQYF. The CDR3 DNA reads as TGCAGTCCTCAGGGGCAAGAGACCCAGTACTTC.

This clonotype was counted between two and nine times. The CDR3 DNA reads TGTGCCAGTACGACAGGGGCGGGCACTGAAGCTTTCTTT. Its translation is CASTTGAGTEAFF. V is TRBV5-5 and J is TRBJ1-1; 8 nucleotides match TRBD1. V trimming: 8 bases; J trimming: 4 bases; junction bases outside the gene matches: 7. CDR3 length: 13 amino acids. Germline V gene sequence: CDR1 SGHKS, CDR2 YYEKEE (reference sequence).

This clonotype was counted at least ten times. V and J are TRBV24-1 and TRBJ1-5; TRBD1 aligns across 9 bases. Germline loops: CDR1 KGHDR, CDR2 SFDVKD. There are 15 residues in the CDR3. Trimming cost V 3 bases and J 4 bases; bases outside gene matches: 3. The CDR3, as DNA: TGTGCCACCAGTGATCCCGGGACAGGGAATCAGCCCCAGCATTTT. Translated: CATSDPGTGNQPQHF.

The J gene is TRBJ2-7, the V gene TRBV5-1, with 7 bases aligning to TRBD1. From germline, CDR1 is SGHRS and CDR2 YFSETQ. This CDR3 is built from 14 residues. The trim removed 0 bases at V and 5 bases at J, leaving 5 bases unmatched. CDR3 coding DNA: TGCGCCAGCAGCTTGGCCGGAGGACAGGACGAGCAGTACTTC. This codes for CASSLAGGQDEQYF.

The chain combines TRBV27 with TRBJ2-1; no firm D call. The CDR3 sequence is 14 residues long. Between the trimmed V and J ends, which lost 4 bases and 0 bases, there was a span of 7 bases. Germline CDR1 and CDR2: MNHEY and SMNVEV (reference sequence). CDR3 sequence: CASSSSLSYNEQFF. The CDR3, as DNA: TGTGCCAGCAGTTCCTCCCTCTCCTACAATGAGCAGTTCTTC.

This clonotype was counted ten times or more. The gene calls are TRBV5-1 and TRBJ1-1; D uncertain. Germline assignment: CDR1 SGHRS and CDR2 YFSETQ. Between the trimmed V and J ends, which lost 0 bases and 4 bases, there was a span of 10 bases. The CDR3 runs to 14 residues. The CDR3 nucleotides read TGCGCCAGCAGCTTGGCGGGCTCCGGCACTGAAGCTTTCTTT. This encodes CASSLAGSGTEAFF. Looking up the rest from reference TRBV5-1 and TRBJ1-1 gives the full variable domain: KAGVTQTPRYLIKTRGQQVTLSCSPISGHRSVSWYQQTPGQGLQFLFEYFSETQRNKGNFPGRFSGRQFSNSRSEMNVSTLELGDSALYLCASSLAGSGTEAFFGQGTRLTVV.

The chain has TRBV10-3 and TRBJ2-2; D is unclear. The CDR3 totals 13 residues. V was clipped by 6 bases and J by 4 bases, with 9 bases between them. The germline CDR1 and CDR2 sequences are ENHRY and SYGVKD. The CDR3 DNA is TGTGCCATCAGACCCACACCCACCGGGGAGCTGTTTTTT. Translated: CAIRPTPTGELFF.

The chain links TRBV7-2 to TRBJ1-2; 7 bases map to TRBD1. The CDR3 extends over 16 amino acids. CDR1 is SGHTA, CDR2 FQGNSA, per germline. The J segment lost 1 base and the V segment lost 2 bases, leaving 7 bases of the junction unmatched. DNA of the CDR3: TGTGCCAGCAGCTTATCGGCGGCAGGGGGTAACTATGGCTACACCTTC. It yields the protein CASSLSAAGGNYGYTF.

This clonotype was observed a few times. The J gene is TRBJ2-1, the V gene TRBV7-9, with D perhaps TRBD1 (5 bases). Germline lookup yields CDR1 SEHNR and CDR2 FQNEAQ (reference sequence). CDR3 size: 16 residues. Trimming pared 1 base from V and 5 bases from J, leaving 15 bases between. CDR3 bases: TGTGCCAGCAGCTTAGATAGTTTAGGGGAAGACAATGAGCAGTTCTTC. Its translation: CASSLDSLGEDNEQFF.

This clonotype was seen a few times. V usage is TRBV19 and J usage is TRBJ2-1; 14 bases map to TRBD2. Unmatched junction bases numbered 3, after V lost 5 bases and J lost 0 bases. The CDR3 runs 17 residues. Germline V gene sequence: CDR1 LNHDA, CDR2 SQIVND (reference sequence). The CDR3 DNA reads TGTGCCAGTAGTGTCGGGACTAGCGGGGGCTCCTACAATGAGCAGTTCTTC. Translated, it gives CASSVGTSGGSYNEQFF.

The chain carries TRBV7-9 and TRBJ2-1, with D tentatively TRBD2 (6 bases). V dropped 5 bases and J dropped 0 bases, with 17 bases sitting between them. Germline lookup yields CDR1 SEHNR and CDR2 FQNEAQ (reference sequence). CDR3 length: 17 residues. The chain's CDR3 is CASSPILAEFSYNEQFF. CDR3 nucleotides: TGTGCCAGCAGCCCTATATTAGCGGAGTTCTCCTACAATGAGCAGTTCTTC.

This clonotype appeared a single time. The chain uses TRBV27 and TRBJ2-7; the D gene could be TRBD1 or TRBD2 (5 bases each). Between the trimmed V and J ends, which lost 5 bases and 5 bases, there was a span of 19 bases. CDR3 length equals 15 residues. In germline, CDR1 is MNHEY, CDR2 SMNVEV (reference sequence). The CDR3 spells CASSVIPGPPDEQYF. Written as DNA, the CDR3 is TGTGCCAGCAGTGTAATCCCGGGACCCCCGGACGAGCAGTACTTC.

In this sample, this clonotype turned up a few times. This chain connects TRBV5-1 to TRBJ2-3; the D is unclear. This CDR3 contains 14 residues. V lost 2 bases and J lost 2, with 9 bases in between. The germline V gene has CDR1 SGHRS and CDR2 YFSETQ. This CDR3 is CASSFDQVTDTQYF. The CDR3 DNA sequence: TGCGCCAGCAGCTTTGACCAGGTCACAGATACGCAGTATTTT. Combining the CDR3 with reference TRBV5-1 and TRBJ2-3 gives the whole variable domain KAGVTQTPRYLIKTRGQQVTLSCSPISGHRSVSWYQQTPGQGLQFLFEYFSETQRNKGNFPGRFSGRQFSNSRSEMNVSTLELGDSALYLCASSFDQVTDTQYFGPGTRLTVL.

This clonotype was detected many times. The chain carries TRBV12-3 or TRBV12-4 and TRBJ2-7, with D perhaps TRBD1 (6 bases). The CDR3 is 15 residues long. Trimming left V 10 bases short and J 0 bases short, with 19 bases between. Written as DNA, the CDR3 is TGTGCCACTCGCTCGGGACACGGGTCCTCCTACGAGCAGTACTTC. This encodes CATRSGHGSSYEQYF.

This clonotype was found many times. This chain uses TRBV5-1 with TRBJ2-1; 7 bases are shared with TRBD1. This CDR3 comprises 15 residues. With V trimmed by 1 base and J by 4 bases, 5 bases remained unmatched. Germline-derived CDR1 and CDR2 are SGHRS and YFSETQ. This chain's CDR3 is CASSLWGQPYNEQFF. The CDR3 DNA is TGCGCCAGCAGCTTGTGGGGACAGCCGTACAATGAGCAGTTCTTC.

This clonotype came up a few times. V gene TRBV19 combines with J gene TRBJ2-3; 8 nucleotides match TRBD2. Germline V gene lookup returns CDR1 LNHDA and CDR2 SQIVND (reference sequence). The CDR3 covers 16 residues. V was pared by 6 bases and J by 6 bases, with 14 bases of the junction left unmatched. This chain's CDR3 is CASSEELRLAGDTQYF. CDR3 DNA: TGTGCCAGTAGCGAGGAGTTAAGGCTAGCGGGTGATACGCAGTATTTT.

This clonotype has a handful of counts. This chain connects TRBV29-1 to TRBJ2-1; D perhaps matches TRBD1 (5 bases). This CDR3 has 13 amino acids. Germline lookup yields CDR1 SQVTM and CDR2 ANQGSEA. With 5 bases removed from V and 7 bases from J, the gap between germline ends came to 15 bases. The chain's CDR3 is CSVSGASWNEQFF. Written as DNA, the CDR3 is TGCAGCGTTTCTGGGGCCTCCTGGAATGAGCAGTTCTTC.

The chain employs TRBV5-5 and TRBJ1-1; D remains unclear. CDR1 is SGHKS, CDR2 YYEKEE, per germline (reference sequence). Deletions cut 4 bases from V and 4 bases from J, with 14 bases between. The CDR3 runs 14 residues. CDR3 residues: CASSKRTGVTEAFF. CDR3 nucleotide sequence: TGTGCCAGCAGCAAAAGGACGGGTGTCACTGAAGCTTTCTTT.

This clonotype was detected ten times or more. V is TRBV12-3 or TRBV12-4 and J is TRBJ1-3, with 7 bases aligning to TRBD1. The trim removed 5 bases at V and 3 bases at J, leaving 10 bases unmatched. This CDR3 has 16 amino acids. The CDR3: CASSRDRVASGNTIYF. CDR3 nucleotides: TGTGCCAGCAGTCGTGACAGGGTAGCAAGTGGAAACACCATATATTTT.

This clonotype showed up many times. This chain links TRBV24-1 with TRBJ1-5; D remains ambiguous. V was cut by 6 bases and J by 4 bases, with 9 bases left in between. Per the germline V gene, CDR1 is KGHDR and CDR2 is SFDVKD. The CDR3 contains 13 residues. CDR3 amino acids: CATSRNDNQPQHF. The CDR3, as DNA: TGTGCCACCAGTCGAAATGATAATCAGCCCCAGCATTTT.

This clonotype was counted ten times or more. This chain joins TRBV7-2 and TRBJ1-1, with 8 positions matching TRBD1. CDR1 is SGHTA and CDR2 is FQGNSA in the germline V gene. The CDR3 totals 13 residues. After removal of 2 bases from V and 7 bases from J, the junction contained 3 bases not matched to a gene. The CDR3 protein is CASSLNRGIEAFF. CDR3 sequence (DNA): TGTGCCAGCAGCTTAAACAGGGGGATTGAAGCTTTCTTT.

This clonotype was counted many times. The rearrangement links TRBV5-5 to TRBJ2-7; perhaps TRBD1 as D (6 bases). The CDR3 contains 14 residues. The germline V gene encodes CDR1 SGHKS and CDR2 YYEKEE (reference sequence). Trimming pared 5 bases from V and 1 base from J, leaving 13 bases between. CDR3: CASRLHTGSYEQYF. The CDR3 DNA reads TGTGCCAGCAGATTACATACAGGGTCCTACGAGCAGTACTTC.

This clonotype was seen at least ten times. The chain carries TRBV4-2 and TRBJ1-1, with 7 bases aligning to TRBD1. The CDR3 consists of 15 residues. V dropped 1 base and J dropped 4; count of bases not matched to a gene: 6. Germline V gene sequence: CDR1 LGHNA, CDR2 YNFKEQ. CDR3 bases: TGTGCCAGCAGCCAAGCCCGACAGGGAAGCACTGAAGCTTTCTTT. Translated, it gives CASSQARQGSTEAFF.

The sample holds a few counts of this clonotype. The chain combines TRBV7-9 with TRBJ2-4, with TRBD2 matching over 12 bases. V dropped 5 bases and J dropped 3; count of bases not matched to a gene: 2. The CDR3 loop spans 15 amino acids. From germline, CDR1 is SEHNR and CDR2 FQNEAQ (reference sequence). CDR3 bases: TGTGCCAGCAGCCCTAGCGGGAGGGTCAAAAACATTCAGTACTTC. It translates to CASSPSGRVKNIQYF.

Ten or more counts support this clonotype. V and J are TRBV27 and TRBJ1-2, with 10 bases lining up with TRBD1. The V gene's germline CDR1 is MNHEY and CDR2 SMNVEV (reference sequence). The CDR3 covers 15 residues. J gave up 5 bases and V 6 bases, and 9 bases lay outside the gene matches. The CDR3 loop is CASSLIGTGEYGYTF. CDR3 DNA: TGTGCCAGCAGCCTTATTGGGACAGGGGAGTATGGCTACACCTTC.

This clonotype was seen a few times. V and J are TRBV20-1 and TRBJ2-7, with 8 bases matching TRBD1. V lost 5 bases and J lost 2; bases outside the gene matches: 11. The CDR3 covers 15 residues. Germline V gene lookup returns CDR1 DFQATT and CDR2 SNEGSKA (reference sequence). The CDR3 reads CSARPRQGMTYEQYF. CDR3 nucleotide sequence: TGCAGTGCTCGACCACGACAGGGGATGACCTACGAGCAGTACTTC.

This clonotype has ten or more counts. The chain has TRBV7-9 and TRBJ2-7; D is unclear. This CDR3 spans 12 amino acids. V lost 3 bases and J lost 3, with 6 bases in between. Germline values: CDR1 SEHNR, CDR2 FQNEAQ (reference sequence). CDR3 nucleotide sequence: TGTGCCAGCAGCTTTCTTAGCTACGAGCAGTACTTC. Its translation: CASSFLSYEQYF.